This passage covers 24 T cell receptor beta chains from one sample sequenced in a study of identical twins' blood T cells. Via MiXCR, TCRdb re-called the 5' RACE reads, giving one row per CDR3 protein. Of a few hundred thousand distinct CDR3 sequences listed, roughly 30% are singletons. The sample taken for sequencing was PBMCs. The receptors derive from a woman between 18 and 50 years old in good health.

The rearrangement uses TRBV5-1 and TRBJ2-2, with D unclear. The CDR3 has 13 residues. The germline V gene has CDR1 SGHRS and CDR2 YFSETQ. V dropped 1 base and J dropped 3 bases, with 4 bases sitting between them. Here the CDR3 reads CASSLSDTGELFF. Written as DNA, the CDR3 is TGCGCCAGCAGCTTGTCGGACACCGGGGAGCTGTTTTTT.

The chain couples TRBV5-1 to TRBJ2-2, with a possible D match to TRBD2 (6 bases). There are 17 residues in the CDR3. Trimming shortened V by 0 bases and J by 2 bases, and 14 bases separated the two germline ends. Germline V gene data show CDR1 as SGHRS and CDR2 as YFSETQ. In nucleotides, the CDR3 is TGCGCCAGCAGCTTGGGTTTGCTAGCGCGAAACACCGGGGAGCTGTTTTTT. It yields the protein CASSLGLLARNTGELFF.

At least ten counts were recorded for this clonotype. The rearrangement links TRBV20-1 to TRBJ1-5; TRBD1 matches 10 bases. Looked up from germline, CDR1 is DFQATT and CDR2 is SNEGSKA (reference sequence). V dropped 5 bases and J dropped 8; count of bases not matched to a gene: 9. The CDR3 is 14 residues long. CDR3 sequence: CSAYGQGGAEPQHF. DNA for the CDR3: TGCAGTGCTTACGGACAGGGGGGTGCAGAGCCCCAGCATTTT.

This clonotype was counted between two and nine times. J is TRBJ2-2 and V is TRBV5-4; no definite D call. Trimming took off 4 bases at V and 1 base at J, with 8 bases between the two ends. The V gene's germline CDR1 is SGHNT and CDR2 YYREEE (reference sequence). CDR3 length: 14 amino acids. The CDR3 sequence: CASSSPGNTGELFF. Here the CDR3 DNA reads TGTGCCAGCAGCAGCCCCGGGAACACCGGGGAGCTGTTTTTT.

In this sample, this clonotype turned up a few times. The V and J genes are TRBV7-9 and TRBJ1-1; no reliable D call. The CDR3 extends over 11 amino acids. The V end lost 3 bases, the J end lost 9 bases, and 8 bases lay between the germline ends. CDR1 and CDR2 from the germline V gene are SEHNR and FQNEAQ (reference sequence). The CDR3 is CASSLTRKAFF. The CDR3 nucleotides are TGTGCCAGCAGCTTGACGAGAAAAGCTTTCTTT.

Concerning this clonotype itself: One junction end disagrees with the germline gene, perhaps due to a read error. This chain links TRBV20-1 with TRBJ1-1; 7 bases map to TRBD1. CDR1 DFQATT and CDR2 SNEGSKA come from the germline V gene (reference sequence). The CDR3 extends over 14 amino acids. The CDR3 spells CRARDNRGSTEAFF. CDR3 in DNA: TGCAGGGCTAGAGATAACAGGGGATCAACTGAAGCTTTCTTT.

The V and J genes are TRBV6-5 and TRBJ1-1, with a weak D call TRBD1 (5 bases). Trimming removed 0 bases from V and 3 bases from J, with 11 bases in between. Germline CDR1 MNHEY, CDR2 SVGAGI. The CDR3 runs to 15 residues. The chain's CDR3 is CASSYSAGTDTEAFF. CDR3 bases: TGTGCCAGCAGTTACTCCGCCGGGACCGACACTGAAGCTTTCTTT.

The V and J genes are TRBV29-1 and TRBJ1-1; D gene uncertain. Germline V gene sequence: CDR1 SQVTM, CDR2 ANQGSEA. There are 14 residues in the CDR3. With 4 bases removed from V and 1 base from J, the gap between germline ends came to 13 bases. The CDR3 DNA reads as TGCAGCGTTGGGGGAGATAGAGAGAACACTGAAGCTTTCTTT. Amino acids: CSVGGDRENTEAFF.

The V and J genes are TRBV5-1 and TRBJ2-7, with D tentatively TRBD1 or TRBD2 (6 bases each). V lost 4 bases and J lost 12, with 17 bases in between. Germline V CDR1 and CDR2: SGHRS, YFSETQ. This CDR3 spans 12 amino acids. This CDR3 reads CASSPEGQPPYF. The CDR3 DNA sequence: TGCGCCAGCAGCCCGGAGGGACAACCGCCGTACTTC.

This clonotype was seen a handful of times. The genes are TRBV6-9 and TRBJ1-5; TRBD1 aligns across 9 bases. The V gene end was trimmed by 4 bases and the J gene end by 6 bases; junction bases not matched to a gene: 10. The CDR3 spans 16 residues. Germline loops: CDR1 MNHGY, CDR2 SVAAGI. The DNA for the CDR3 is TGTGCCAGCAGTTCCTACAGGGGGCTATCGGGTCAGCCCCAGCATTTT. Translating gives CASSSYRGLSGQPQHF.

The gene calls are TRBV19 and TRBJ1-1; D gene unclear. Deletions cut 9 bases from V and 3 bases from J, with 26 bases between. This CDR3 region has 17 residues. Germline CDR1 reads LNHDA; CDR2 reads SQIVND (reference sequence). CDR3 in DNA: TGTGCCAGGAGGGAAGTGCACCTCTGGGAAGAGGACACTGAAGCTTTCTTT. Its protein product is CARREVHLWEEDTEAFF.

The V gene is TRBV2, the J gene TRBJ1-1; D gene ambiguous. Trimming took off 3 bases at V and 2 bases at J, with 7 bases between the two ends. CDR1 is SNHLY and CDR2 is FYNNEI in the germline V gene. CDR3 length equals 13 residues. The CDR3 spells CASSDWVNTEAFF. CDR3 nucleotide sequence: TGTGCCAGCAGTGACTGGGTTAACACTGAAGCTTTCTTT. Filled out from reference TRBV2 and TRBJ1-1, the complete variable domain reads EPEVTQTPSHQVTQMGQEVILRCVPISNHLYFYWYRQILGQKVEFLVSFYNNEISEKSEIFDDQFSVERPDGSNFTLKIRSTKLEDSAMYFCASSDWVNTEAFFGQGTRLTVV.

This clonotype was picked up many times. This chain connects TRBV29-1 to TRBJ2-2; D gene ambiguous. The V end was cut by 5 bases, the J end by 11 bases, with 12 bases between. Germline CDR1 is SQVTM and CDR2 is ANQGSEA. The CDR3 runs 11 residues. For the CDR3, the DNA is TGCAGCGTTAGGTTAGGGTTCGAGCTGTTTTTT. Translating gives CSVRLGFELFF.

This clonotype appeared a few times. This rearrangement joins TRBV29-1 to TRBJ2-3; TRBD2 matches at 8 bases. CDR1 and CDR2 (germline): SQVTM, ANQGSEA. V was pared by 6 bases and J by 4 bases, with 6 bases of the junction left unmatched. The CDR3 runs to 13 residues. The CDR3 reads CSVAPAGADTQYF. In DNA form, the CDR3 reads TGCAGCGTAGCCCCAGCGGGAGCAGATACGCAGTATTTT.

V and J are TRBV11-2 and TRBJ2-7, with a possible D match to TRBD1 (5 bases). V was clipped by 3 bases and J by 3 bases, with 15 bases between them. The CDR3 has 15 amino acids. Looked up from germline, CDR1 is SGHAT and CDR2 is FQNNGV. The CDR3 loop is CASSFHLGAVYEQYF. Written as DNA, the CDR3 is TGTGCCAGCAGCTTCCATCTAGGGGCAGTCTACGAGCAGTACTTC.

This clonotype was seen only a few times. This sequence joins TRBV5-1 and TRBJ1-1; D might be TRBD1 (5 bases). The V and J ends lost 3 bases and 4 bases respectively, with 16 bases between them. This CDR3 is built from 15 residues. The V gene's germline CDR1 is SGHRS and CDR2 YFSETQ. CDR3 amino acids: CASSSGGGLATEAFF. CDR3 bases: TGCGCCAGCAGCTCTGGGGGAGGGTTGGCCACTGAAGCTTTCTTT.

The J gene is TRBJ2-1, the V gene TRBV5-1; D gene uncertain. Trimming stripped 0 bases from V and 13 bases from J, with 11 bases between. Germline CDR1 is SGHRS and CDR2 is YFSETQ. CDR3 length: 12 residues. CDR3 sequence reads: CASSLVSHLQFF. The CDR3 coding sequence is TGCGCCAGCAGCTTGGTTTCCCACCTTCAGTTCTTC.

CDR3 region: CASSLTDTIYF. As DNA, the CDR3 is TGTGCCAGCAGCTTAACGGACACCATATATTTT. The chain is built from TRBV7-2 and TRBJ1-3; D is unclear. The germline CDR1 and CDR2 sequences are SGHTA and FQGNSA. The V gene lost 2 bases and the J gene lost 8 bases, with 4 bases spanning the gap. This CDR3 comprises 11 residues. Full variable domain (rest looked up from reference TRBV7-2 and TRBJ1-3): GAGVSQSPSNKVTEKGKDVELRCDPISGHTALYWYRQSLGQGLEFLIYFQGNSAPDKSGLPSDRFSAERTGGSVSTLTIQRTQQEDSAVYLCASSLTDTIYFGEGSWLTVV.

In this sample, this clonotype turned up a few times. This rearrangement joins TRBV3-1 to TRBJ2-2, with D possibly matching TRBD1 (6 bases). The CDR3 sequence is 14 residues long. Trimming removed 2 bases from V and 9 bases from J, with 13 bases in between. Germline CDR1 reads LGHDT; CDR2 reads YNNKEL (reference sequence). CDR3 in amino acids: CASSQSQQGWELFF. The DNA for the CDR3 is TGTGCCAGCAGCCAATCACAACAGGGCTGGGAGCTGTTTTTT.

In this sample, this clonotype turned up a few times. This chain links TRBV19 with TRBJ2-7; weak D call: TRBD1 (7 bases). Germline CDR1 LNHDA, CDR2 SQIVND (reference sequence). The CDR3 length is 15 residues. Trimming removed 1 base at V and 3 bases at J, with 13 bases between. Here the CDR3 DNA reads TGTGCCAGTAGTATAGGCGCGGGACAGCTCTACGAGCAGTACTTC. Its protein is CASSIGAGQLYEQYF.

The J gene is TRBJ1-5, the V gene TRBV20-1, with D tentatively TRBD1 (6 bases). The CDR3 runs 13 residues. V was clipped by 2 bases and J by 4 bases, with 9 bases between them. Germline CDR1 DFQATT, CDR2 SNEGSKA (reference sequence). CDR3 loop: CSARWTANQPQHF. The DNA for the CDR3 is TGCAGTGCTAGATGGACAGCGAATCAGCCCCAGCATTTT.

This clonotype showed up just once. The chain recombines TRBV6-2 or TRBV6-3 with TRBJ2-1; 7 nucleotides agree with TRBD2. Trimming cost V 0 bases and J 0 bases; bases outside gene matches: 5. The CDR3 totals 17 residues. The germline CDR1 and CDR2 sequences are MNHEY and SVGEGT. The CDR3 nucleotides are TGTGCCAGCAGTTACTCGATAGCGGGCCTCTCCTACAATGAGCAGTTCTTC. This codes for CASSYSIAGLSYNEQFF.

This clonotype was seen repeatedly, ten times or more. This chain uses TRBV18 with TRBJ1-6, with D uncertain. Trimming left V 4 bases short and J 0 bases short, with 7 bases between. The CDR3 is made up of 15 amino acids. Germline V lookup: CDR1 KGHSH, CDR2 LQKENI. The CDR3: CASSRDASYNSPLHF. The CDR3 coding sequence is TGTGCCAGCTCACGGGATGCCTCCTATAATTCACCCCTCCACTTT.

This clonotype was counted a few times. The chain has TRBV7-6 and TRBJ1-3, with TRBD1 identical over 9 bases. J gave up 5 bases and V 2 bases, and 4 bases lay outside the gene matches. The V gene's germline CDR1 is SGHVS and CDR2 FNYEAQ. The length of the CDR3 is 15 residues. The CDR3 bases are TGTGCCAGCAGCTTACTGGGACAGGGTAGAAACACCATATATTTT. This codes for CASSLLGQGRNTIYF. Full variable domain (remainder filled in from reference TRBV7-6 and TRBJ1-3): GAGVSQSPRYKVTKRGQDVALRCDPISGHVSLYWYRQALGQGPEFLTYFNYEAQQDKSGLPNDRFSAERPEGSISTLTIQRTEQRDSAMYRCASSLLGQGRNTIYFGEGSWLTVV.